These T cell receptor beta chains were read from a single sample in a study of T cells in Graves' hyperthyroidism and ophthalmopathy. One entry per CDR3 protein results from TCRdb running MiXCR on the multiplex PCR reads. Of around 800,000 distinct CDR3 sequences listed, 38% were seen once; the top ten hold 7.5% to 9.5%. The sequencing input was blood. These receptors were taken from a man between 18 and 35 years old with Graves' hyperthyroidism. Each CDR3 is given with its conserved first and last residue. D genes are given only for firm matches. Only part of the rows carry a size: once, few, many, or a class if the clone is expanded.

CDR3nt	CDR3aa	d_gene	abundance	v_gene	j_gene	len
TGTGCCAGCAGCAACCGACCGGGACAAGGGAACACTGAAGCTTTCTTT	CASSNRPGQGNTEAFF	NA	NA	TRBV7-2	TRBJ1-1	16
TGCAGCGTTGGGGAAAGGACTAGCGGACGCTACGAGCAGTACTTC	CSVGERTSGRYEQYF	TRBD2	many	TRBV29-1	TRBJ2-7	15
TGTGCCAGCAGCCCCGTCGGGGAAGTCTCTGAAGCTTTCTTT	CASSPVGEVSEAFF	NA	NA	TRBV11-2	TRBJ1-1	14
TGCAGTGCAAATACCCCCGGGACGACCTACGAGCAGTACTTC	CSANTPGTTYEQYF	NA	few	TRBV20-1	TRBJ2-7	14
TGTGCCAGCAGTCCACGGACAGGGCAAGGCTACACCTTC	CASSPRTGQGYTF	TRBD1	few	TRBV10-3	TRBJ1-2	13
TGTGCCAGCAGGGCGCAGGCGACGAACACTGAAGCTTTCTTT	CASRAQATNTEAFF	NA	few	TRBV6-6	TRBJ1-1	14
TGTGCCAGCAGCACCCTCCGGGCCAGCTACGAGCAGTACTTC	CASSTLRASYEQYF	NA	NA	TRBV11-2	TRBJ2-7	14
TGTGCCAGCAGGATACCGGGGAGCGAAGCTTTCTTT	CASRIPGSEAFF	NA	many	TRBV12-3/TRBV12-4	TRBJ1-1	12
TGTGCCAGCAGCCAACCGGGAGCAGAGACCCAGTACTTC	CASSQPGAETQYF	NA	NA	TRBV14	TRBJ2-5	13
TGTGCCAGCAGCTTATCGATGGGACTGACGAATTCACCCCTCCACTTT	CASSLSMGLTNSPLHF	NA	once	TRBV6-5	TRBJ1-6	16
TGTGCCAGCAGCTTAGGACTAGCGGGAAGTCGGTACTTC	CASSLGLAGSRYF	TRBD2	once	TRBV7-6	TRBJ2-5	13
TGTGCCAGCAGCAGGGTGTTCACTGAAGCTTTCTTT	CASSRVFTEAFF	NA	few	TRBV7-2	TRBJ1-1	12
TGTGCCAGCAGAGTAGGTTTTTCAGGAGCCGAGCCCCAGCATTTT	CASRVGFSGAEPQHF	NA	NA	TRBV12-3/TRBV12-4	TRBJ1-5	15
TGTGCCAGCAGCTTAGGGACGGGGCGGGATTCACCCCCCCACTTT	CASSLGTGRDSPPHF	NA	once	TRBV11-2	TRBJ1-6	15
TGTGCCAGCAGTGAAGTCCTAGGAGAGGAAAAACTGTTTTTT	CASSEVLGEEKLFF	NA	NA	TRBV25-1	TRBJ1-4	14
TGTGCCATCAGTGAGAGGGACAGTCTAGAGACCCAGTACTTC	CAISERDSLETQYF	TRBD1	many	TRBV10-3	TRBJ2-5	14
TGTGCCATCAGGCCTACCCGACTAGCGGGAGGCACAGATACGCAGTATTTT	CAIRPTRLAGGTDTQYF	TRBD2	NA	TRBV10-3	TRBJ2-3	17
TGTGCCATTGGTCCGGGGGGCAATTCACCCCTCCACTTT	CAIGPGGNSPLHF	NA	NA	TRBV10-3	TRBJ1-6	13
TGTGCCAGCAGCTCTACTCTGAAACTAAACACTGAAGCTTTCTTT	CASSSTLKLNTEAFF	NA	few	TRBV7-9	TRBJ1-1	15
TGTGCCAGCAGCTTAAGGGACAGATCCTACGAGCAGTACTTC	CASSLRDRSYEQYF	TRBD1	many	TRBV7-2	TRBJ2-7	14
TGTGCCAGCAGCCTTGACAAAATTTGGAATCAGCCCCAGCATTTT	CASSLDKIWNQPQHF	NA	few	TRBV7-2	TRBJ1-5	15
TGTGCCAGCAGTACCGGGACAGGGACCACTGGTCGAAAACTGTTTTTT	CASSTGTGTTGRKLFF	TRBD1	NA	TRBV10-2	TRBJ1-4	16
TGTGCCAGCAGCAAAGCTGGGACAGGGATCAGTGAAGCTTTCTTT	CASSKAGTGISEAFF	TRBD1	many	TRBV7-3	TRBJ1-1	15
TGTGCCAGCAGTATTAGCGGGAGTGGTGAAGAGCAGTACTTC	CASSISGSGEEQYF	TRBD2	NA	TRBV6-5	TRBJ2-7	14
TGTGCCAGCAGTTTAAGTCCCCCAGGGGAGCAGTACTTC	CASSLSPPGEQYF	NA	few	TRBV12-3/TRBV12-4	TRBJ2-7	13
TGTGCCAGCAGCCTCGTAACAGGGGGAAACACTGAAGCTTTCTTT	CASSLVTGGNTEAFF	TRBD1	few	TRBV14	TRBJ1-1	15
TGTGCCAGCAGCCAAGAGGTCGTCTACGAGCAGTACTTC	CASSQEVVYEQYF	NA	NA	TRBV4-2	TRBJ2-7	13
TGTGCCAGCAGGCAGGGGACTAGCGGGGGCCGCACCCAGTACTTC	CASRQGTSGGRTQYF	TRBD2	NA	TRBV9	TRBJ2-5	15
TGTGCCAGCTCGGGGTGGGGGCCCGAGCAGTACTTC	CASSGWGPEQYF	NA	NA	TRBV5-5	TRBJ2-7	12
TGTGCCAGCAGTGCATCCGGGCCAAATCAGCCCCAGCATTTT	CASSASGPNQPQHF	NA	NA	TRBV25-1	TRBJ1-5	14
TGTGCCAGCAGCCCTGGACTCCTGAACACCGGGGAGCTGTTTTTT	CASSPGLLNTGELFF	NA	many	TRBV7-9	TRBJ2-2	15
TGTGCCAGCTCGACAGGGTTTGACACTGAAGCTTTCTTT	CASSTGFDTEAFF	TRBD1	NA	TRBV6-5	TRBJ1-1	13
TGTGCCAGCAGCCCACAGGGGAAGGTCTACGAGCAGTACTTC	CASSPQGKVYEQYF	TRBD1	NA	TRBV19	TRBJ2-7	14
TGTGCCAGTCGCCCACGGGCTAATGAAAAACTGTTTTTT	CASRPRANEKLFF	NA	many	TRBV19	TRBJ1-4	13
TGTGCCAGTAGTTTAGGACAGTTTACCGCCACTGAAGCTTTCTTT	CASSLGQFTATEAFF	NA	many	TRBV19	TRBJ1-1	15
TGTGCCAGCAGCCATCCCCCAGAGTCTGGGGCCAACGTCCTGACTTTC	CASSHPPESGANVLTF	NA	few	TRBV6-5	TRBJ2-6	16
TGTGCCAGCACCACACAGGGACCTAACTATGGCTACACCTTC	CASTTQGPNYGYTF	NA	NA	TRBV11-2	TRBJ1-2	14
TGTGCCAGCAGCACCACAGGGGGCTTC	CASSTTGGF	TRBD1	NA	TRBV7-9	TRBJ2-7	9
TGTGCCAGCAGCCCCGGGGGGCAAAATTCACCCCTCCACTTT	CASSPGGQNSPLHF	NA	NA	TRBV7-6	TRBJ1-6	14
TGCGCCAGCAGCCAAGAGGCGTGGACGACCTCTGGAAACACCATATATTTT	CASSQEAWTTSGNTIYF	NA	NA	TRBV4-3	TRBJ1-3	17
TGTGCCATCAGGGGCGGGACCCAAAATTCACCCCTCCACTTT	CAIRGGTQNSPLHF	NA	NA	TRBV10-3	TRBJ1-6	14
TGCAGTGCTCGACGGGGGTCCGGGCAGTACTTC	CSARRGSGQYF	NA	once	TRBV20-1	TRBJ2-7	11
TGTGCTAGAGATGTCGGGACAAATAGCAATCAGCCCCAGCATTTT	CARDVGTNSNQPQHF	NA	few	TRBV10-3	TRBJ1-5	15
TGTGCCAGCAGCCCTGACTTGGGCGCTGAAGCTTTCTTT	CASSPDLGAEAFF	NA	many	TRBV7-3	TRBJ1-1	13
TGCAGCGGACTAGCGGGGGGAACCGGGGAGCTGTTTTTT	CSGLAGGTGELFF	TRBD2	many	TRBV29-1	TRBJ2-2	13
TGTGCCTTTGGGGGGCGGGATGGCTACACCTTC	CAFGGRDGYTF	NA	few	TRBV25-1	TRBJ1-2	11
TGTGCCAGCAGTTACGGGTCGACAGGGCTGAACACTGAAGCTTTCTTT	CASSYGSTGLNTEAFF	TRBD1	few	TRBV6-5	TRBJ1-1	16
TGTGCCAGCAGCTTAGTTCGGGGGGCGAACGAGCAGTACTTC	CASSLVRGANEQYF	NA	few	TRBV7-6	TRBJ2-7	14
TGTGCCAGCAGCTTAGATTGGGTGACAGGCTCCTACGAGCAGTACTTC	CASSLDWVTGSYEQYF	NA	NA	TRBV11-2	TRBJ2-7	16